This T cell receptor beta chain comes out of a study of radiotherapy plus CTLA-4 blockade in lung cancer (dated by TCRdb to the late 2010s). Regarding the complete study: Among enrolled patients, 15% to 20% had an objective response and approximately 30% reached disease control.

The CDR3 has 14 amino acids, counting the end cysteine and phenylalanine. Of the read, only the CDR3 DNA is kept; its 42 bases are in frame from base 1. The germline V gene gives CDR1 as SGHRS and CDR2 as YFSETQ. V drops 0 bases and J drops 6 bases, leaving 9 bases in between. Library generation was performed with the immunoSEQ multiplex PCR assay. What TCRdb holds here is the immuneACCESS table cut down to in-frame rearrangements. Part of the clones is not present; checked against another copy, under half of the missing clones reflect an unresolved V gene, and the others are unexplained. In this sample the table shows 65,000 to 90,000 clones, around nine tenths of which occur a single time. 40% of the sample rests with the top ten. Overall study outcomes, separate from this receptor: After treatment with radiotherapy and ipilimumab, TCR clones that originated in tumors expanded in peripheral blood. The strongest predictors of response were reported to be early dynamic shifts in blood T cell clones along with a rise in serum interferon-beta following radiation.

The study tested focal radiation therapy combined with CTLA-4 blockade (ipilimumab) in patients with chemo-refractory metastatic non-small-cell lung cancer. Remarks on this clone: Its antigen target is currently unknown. No base-level quality is on record; no much larger clone is a single base apart.

Material: peripheral blood, obtained from a patient treated with radiotherapy plus ipilimumab. This receptor was obtained from a human donor with non-small cell lung cancer that progressed on radiotherapy plus ipilimumab. The V gene is TRBV5-1 and the J gene is TRBJ2-2; the D gene cannot be named for sure. The nucleotide sequence is TGCGCCAGCAGCTTGGAAGGGTCAGCCGGGGAGCTGTTTTTT. Its amino acids are CASSLEGSAGELFF.